This T cell receptor beta chain came from a study of cytomegalovirus exposure and HLA in healthy donors. Study-wide results and limits: TCR beta chain V- and J-gene trimming was linked, in a later analysis, to a missense variant in DCLRE1C. Diagnosis of cytomegalovirus status made by the classifier reportedly showed high specificity and sensitivity.

Turning to this clone: No antigen is known for it.

The study ran its PCR with 60 Vbeta and 13 Jbeta primers. Assay: immunoSEQ multiplex PCR; the TCRdb copy retains only in-frame clones and omits some. The sample shows 54,000 or so clones, about 71% of them seen only once. The sequence came from a woman aged 55-70 years in good health and CMV-seropositive. Sequenced material: PBMCs.

The CDR3 here is CASSRNQNTEAFF. CDR3 coding DNA: TGTGCCAGCAGCAGAAACCAGAACACTGAAGCTTTCTTT. The chain joins TRBV6-5 to TRBJ1-1; D is ambiguous. The CDR3 has 13 amino acids. V lost 6 bases, J lost 1 base, and 9 bases lay in between. CDR1 and CDR2 (germline): MNHEY, SVGAGI.